This TCR beta chain was sequenced during a study of shared clonotypes between healthy human individuals. Positive CCR7 selection of CD45RO-negative cells yielded the naive CD8 cells, and terminally differentiated effector memory CD45RA+ cells were excluded. Assay execution proceeded at the deep level. Profiled with immunoSEQ multiplex PCR; TCRdb holds only in-frame clones, not every one. This sample carries approximately 2,200,000 clones, 90% to 95% of them seen once, and the ten largest clones take about 1.5%. The TCR originated in a man aged 18 to 30 in good health. Some clones in this sample may be carry-over from other donors' samples. Input material: naive CD8+ T cells from PBMCs.

In nucleotides, the CDR3 is TGTGCCAGCAGCTTAGACGTTGGGTCGGGCAGTTTGGATGGCTACACCTTC. Translating gives CASSLDVGSGSLDGYTF. The gene calls are TRBV11-2 and TRBJ1-2; D gene unclear. The germline V and J ends were trimmed by 0 bases and 6 bases, with 20 bases remaining between them. The germline gives CDR1 SGHAT, CDR2 FQNNGV. The CDR3 has 17 amino acids. Drawing the rest from reference TRBV11-2 and TRBJ1-2, the complete variable domain is EAGVAQSPRYKIIEKRQSVAFWCNPISGHATLYWYQQILGQGPKLLIQFQNNGVVDDSQLPKDRFSAERLKGVDSTLKIQPAKLEDSAVYLCASSLDVGSGSLDGYTFGSGTRLTVV.